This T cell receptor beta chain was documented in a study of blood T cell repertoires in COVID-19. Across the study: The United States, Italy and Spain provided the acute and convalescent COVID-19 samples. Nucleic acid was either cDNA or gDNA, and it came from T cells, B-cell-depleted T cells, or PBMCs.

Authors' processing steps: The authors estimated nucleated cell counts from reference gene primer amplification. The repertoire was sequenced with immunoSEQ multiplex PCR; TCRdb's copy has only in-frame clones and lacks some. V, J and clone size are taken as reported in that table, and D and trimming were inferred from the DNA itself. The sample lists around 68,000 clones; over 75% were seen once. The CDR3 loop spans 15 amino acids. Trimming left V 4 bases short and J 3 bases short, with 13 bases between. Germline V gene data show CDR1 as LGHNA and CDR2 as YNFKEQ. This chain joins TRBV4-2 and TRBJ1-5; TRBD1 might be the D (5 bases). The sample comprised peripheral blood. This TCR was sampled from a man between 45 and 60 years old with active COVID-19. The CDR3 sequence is CASSLTGGPNQPQHF. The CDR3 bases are TGTGCCAGCAGCCTCACCGGGGGTCCCAATCAGCCCCAGCATTTT.